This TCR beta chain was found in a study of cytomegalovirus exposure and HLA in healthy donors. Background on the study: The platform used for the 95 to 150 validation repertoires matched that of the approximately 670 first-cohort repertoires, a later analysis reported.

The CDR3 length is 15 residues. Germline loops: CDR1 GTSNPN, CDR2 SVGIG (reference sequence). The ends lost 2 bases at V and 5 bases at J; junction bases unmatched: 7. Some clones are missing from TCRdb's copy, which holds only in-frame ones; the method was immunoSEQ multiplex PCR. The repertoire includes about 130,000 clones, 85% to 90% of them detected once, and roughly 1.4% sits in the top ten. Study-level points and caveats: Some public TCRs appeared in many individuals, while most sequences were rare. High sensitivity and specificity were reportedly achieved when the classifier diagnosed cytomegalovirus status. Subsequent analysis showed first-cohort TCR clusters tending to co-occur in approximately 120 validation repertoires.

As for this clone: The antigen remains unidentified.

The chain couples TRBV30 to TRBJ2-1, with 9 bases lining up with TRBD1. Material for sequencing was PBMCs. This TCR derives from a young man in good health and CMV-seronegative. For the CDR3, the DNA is TGTGCCTGGAGTACCGGGACAGGGTACAACAATGAGCAGTTCTTC. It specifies CAWSTGTGYNNEQFF.